This TCR beta chain appears in the sequencing data of a study of T cell clusters in autoimmune cytopenias. TRB was amplified from roughly 270 ng of peripheral blood genomic DNA per sample. TRB was amplified by touch-down multiplex PCR, primer pools A and B combined. Reanalyzing the multiplex PCR reads, TCRdb keeps one entry per CDR3 protein, without DNA. The sample spans about 3,200 distinct CDR3 sequences; the ten largest clones claim under 3.5%. Frequency places this clonotype as medium-sized (0.01 to 0.1%). The CDR3 has 15 residues. Germline lookup yields CDR1 MNHEY and CDR2 SMNVEV (reference sequence).

The sequenced sample consisted of peripheral blood. The J gene is TRBJ2-3, the V gene TRBV27; TCRdb's D gene call, TRBD1, goes unchecked for lack of DNA. The clonotype originates from a human donor with an autoimmune cytopenia or autoimmune hepatitis (not recorded which). CDR3 amino acids: CASSFIGGFGDTQYF.